Described below is a single TCR beta chain sequence and its context. The entry originates in a study of T-cell memory formation after mild COVID-19. Each CDR3 protein gets one entry after TCRdb re-called the 5' RACE reads with MiXCR. The table has about 440,000 distinct CDR3 sequences, 20% seen once. Germline assignment: CDR1 MNHNY and CDR2 SVGAGI (reference sequence). Trimming stripped 7 bases from V and 8 bases from J, with 14 bases between. The CDR3 is made up of 12 amino acids. The TCR comes from an adult woman who had mild COVID-19 (a few samples of this study predate the infection). Cell type and time point are not known. What was sequenced was PBMCs or a T cell subset sorted from them (not recorded which). The chain combines TRBV6-6 with TRBJ1-1, with D unclear. The CDR3 is CASTSIRPEAFF. The CDR3 nucleotides read TGTGCCAGCACCTCAATACGACCCGAAGCTTTCTTT.